Sequencing of this T cell receptor beta chain was carried out in a study of CD8 T cells in Susac syndrome. Peripheral blood CD8+ and CD4+ T cells were profiled by TCR beta sequencing. In contrast to the negatively isolated CD8+ and CD4+ T cells, TEMRA cells were FACS-enriched. RNA, at about 0.45 to 1 ug, was reverse transcribed with random hexamers. Amplification of TCR beta CDR3 across 54 Vbeta and 13 Jbeta was performed with immunoSEQ multiplex PCR. MiXCR, run by TCRdb on the immunoSEQ multiplex PCR reads, gives a single entry per CDR3 protein. The repertoire holds 160,000 or so distinct CDR3 sequences, with approximately 94% as singletons. Study findings and constraints: The TCR sequencing and HLA analysis in the study involved a relatively small number of individuals, as the study acknowledged.

The germline V gene has CDR1 KGHSH and CDR2 LQKENI. Trimming cost V 5 bases and J 3 bases, with 8 bases left between them. The CDR3 is 13 amino acids. With respect to this clonotype: The antigen is undetermined.

Sequencing was done on a sample of CD4+ T cells from PBMCs. V is TRBV18 and J is TRBJ1-5; D gene ambiguous. This TCR came from a human donor with Susac syndrome. In DNA form, the CDR3 reads TGTGCCAGCTCAAGAGGCCTCAATCAGCCCCAGCATTTT. This encodes CASSRGLNQPQHF.